These 3 T cell receptor beta chains originate from one sample sequenced in a study of radiotherapy plus CTLA-4 blockade in lung cancer. The assay was immunoSEQ multiplex PCR, and TCRdb's table has in-frame clones only and misses some. The data contain roughly 93,000 clones, roughly four fifths of them singletons. The sample in question was peripheral blood, obtained from a patient treated with radiotherapy plus ipilimumab. These receptors were obtained from a human donor with non-small cell lung cancer who had a partial response to radiotherapy plus ipilimumab.

The rearrangement links TRBV6-4 to TRBJ1-5, with 9 bases lining up with TRBD1. The CDR3 covers 13 residues. J gave up 7 bases and V 6 bases, and 4 bases lay outside the gene matches. In germline, CDR1 is MRHNA, CDR2 SNTAGT. The CDR3 protein is CASSGQGSQPQHF. DNA for the CDR3: TGTGCCAGCAGCGGACAGGGGTCGCAGCCCCAGCATTTT.

This clone has only one observation. V and J are TRBV5-4 and TRBJ2-7, with D possibly matching TRBD2 (6 bases). This CDR3 is 12 amino acids long. Trimming took 4 bases from V and 6 from J, leaving 11 bases between them. Germline lookup yields CDR1 SGHNT and CDR2 YYREEE (reference sequence). This chain's CDR3 is CASSAAGGEQYF. The CDR3 DNA reads as TGTGCCAGCAGCGCCGCCGGGGGCGAGCAGTACTTC.

The rearrangement links TRBV11-2 to TRBJ2-1; TRBD1 might be the D (5 bases). This CDR3 has 13 amino acids. The V end was cut by 0 bases, the J end by 9 bases, with 9 bases between. CDR1 SGHAT and CDR2 FQNNGV come from the germline V gene. CDR3 in DNA: TGTGCCAGCAGCTTAGATTTTAGGGGTGAGCAGTTCTTC. Protein product: CASSLDFRGEQFF.